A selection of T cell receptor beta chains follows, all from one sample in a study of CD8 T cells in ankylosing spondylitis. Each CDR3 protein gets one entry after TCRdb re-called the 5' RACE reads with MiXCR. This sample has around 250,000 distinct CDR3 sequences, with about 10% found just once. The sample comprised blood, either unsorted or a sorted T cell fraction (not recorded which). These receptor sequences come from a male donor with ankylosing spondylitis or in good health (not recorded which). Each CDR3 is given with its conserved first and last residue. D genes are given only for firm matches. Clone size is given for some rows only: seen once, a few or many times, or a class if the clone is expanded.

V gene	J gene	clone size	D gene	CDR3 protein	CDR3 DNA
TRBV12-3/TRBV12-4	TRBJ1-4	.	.	CASSPRGANEKLFF	TGTGCCAGCAGCCCCCGTGGGGCTAATGAAAAACTGTTTTTT
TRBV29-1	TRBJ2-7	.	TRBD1	CSVETQGHEQYF	TGCAGCGTTGAAACACAGGGGCACGAGCAGTACTTC
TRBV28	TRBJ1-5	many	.	CASTPGGSRQPQHF	TGTGCCAGCACCCCTGGGGGTTCCAGGCAGCCCCAGCATTTT
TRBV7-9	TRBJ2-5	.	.	CASSLRDSPETQYF	TGTGCCAGCAGCTTGCGGGACTCTCCAGAGACCCAGTACTTC
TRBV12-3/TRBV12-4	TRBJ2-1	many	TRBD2	CASSFGMLADSSNEQFF	TGTGCCAGCAGTTTTGGAATGCTAGCGGACTCGTCCAATGAGCAGTTCTTC
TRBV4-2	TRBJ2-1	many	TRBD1	CASSPKTGEVNEQFF	TGTGCCAGCAGCCCCAAGACAGGGGAGGTCAATGAGCAGTTCTTC
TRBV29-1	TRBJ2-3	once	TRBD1	CSVPRTGVTDTQYF	TGCAGCGTTCCCCGGACAGGGGTGACAGATACGCAGTATTTT
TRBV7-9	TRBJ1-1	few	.	CASSSSGANTEAFF	TGTGCCAGCAGCTCCTCTGGCGCGAACACTGAAGCTTTCTTT
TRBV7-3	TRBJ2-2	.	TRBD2	CASSLGGGSGELFF	TGTGCCAGCAGTCTAGGCGGGGGTTCTGGGGAGCTGTTTTTT
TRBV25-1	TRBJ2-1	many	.	CASSERWDEQFF	TGTGCCAGCAGTGAACGGTGGGATGAGCAGTTCTTC
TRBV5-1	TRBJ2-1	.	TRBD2	CASSLDSLAGAYNEQFF	TGCGCCAGCAGCTTGGACAGTCTAGCGGGGGCCTACAATGAGCAGTTCTTC
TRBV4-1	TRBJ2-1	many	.	CASSQGRRDTHYNEQFF	TGCGCCAGCAGCCAAGGGCGCCGGGACACCCATTACAATGAGCAGTTCTTC
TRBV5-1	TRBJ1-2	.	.	CASSLSESYGYTF	TGCGCCAGCAGCTTGTCGGAGAGCTATGGCTACACCTTC
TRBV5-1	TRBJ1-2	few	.	CASSPGTFKGSYGYTF	TGCGCCAGCAGCCCTGGGACCTTCAAGGGCTCCTATGGCTACACCTTC
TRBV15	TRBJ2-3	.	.	CATSRSPIADTQYF	TGTGCCACCAGCAGATCTCCTATAGCAGATACGCAGTATTTT
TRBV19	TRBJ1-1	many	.	CASSIPRRAEAFF	TGTGCCAGTAGTATTCCGAGAAGAGCTGAAGCTTTCTTT
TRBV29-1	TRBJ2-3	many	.	CSVSLVAGTDTQYF	TGCAGCGTCTCTCTGGTAGCGGGCACAGATACGCAGTATTTT